The 18 T cell receptor beta chains presented below share a single source sample, sequenced in a study of CXCR3-negative and CXCR3-positive naive CD8 T cells. Libraries were UMI-labeled 5' RACE TRB cDNA. Following a re-call of the 5' RACE reads, TCRdb has one entry per CDR3 protein and lacks DNA. The table lists approximately 41,000 distinct CDR3 sequences. Sequencing was carried out using memory CD8+ T cells from blood. These receptors came from a human donor in good health. Some clones in this sample may be carry-over from other donors' samples.

V gene TRBV15 combines with J gene TRBJ2-1; TCRdb lists TRBD1, though no DNA is available to test this call. The CDR3 has 16 residues. From germline, CDR1 is LNHNV and CDR2 YYDKDF (reference sequence). CDR3 residues: CATSIRQEGPYNEQFF.

This chain joins TRBV29-1 and TRBJ1-1; the TCRdb D gene call, TRBD1, has no DNA to confirm it. The germline CDR1 and CDR2 sequences are SQVTM and ANQGSEA. The CDR3 runs to 17 residues. CDR3 sequence reads: CSVDGRLPPNRGTEAFF.

The chain uses TRBV19 and TRBJ2-7; TCRdb indicates TRBD1, and absent DNA this call remains unverified. Germline-derived CDR1 and CDR2 are LNHDA and SQIVND (reference sequence). This CDR3 is built from 14 residues. The CDR3 reads CASSTGQGGYEQYF.

This chain links TRBV27 with TRBJ2-2. Germline-derived CDR1 and CDR2 are MNHEY and SMNVEV (reference sequence). The CDR3 sequence is 15 residues long. CDR3 loop: CASSLSPPSTGELFF.

The chain is built from TRBV6-6 and TRBJ2-7. Germline lookup yields CDR1 MNHNY and CDR2 SVGAGI (reference sequence). The CDR3 length is 12 residues. The CDR3 region is CASSYSIDEQYF.

V gene TRBV15 combines with J gene TRBJ2-7; TCRdb reports TRBD1, a call that lacks DNA to check it against. This CDR3 region has 14 residues. The germline V gene has CDR1 LNHNV and CDR2 YYDKDF (reference sequence). The CDR3 is CATSTGTGKGEQYF.

The chain recombines TRBV20-1 with TRBJ2-7; TCRdb selects TRBD2, and the lack of DNA leaves this call unchecked. From germline, CDR1 is DFQATT and CDR2 SNEGSKA (reference sequence). The CDR3 is made up of 15 amino acids. This CDR3 is CSAQERLAGTYEQYF.

CDR3 sequence reads: CASSQEGLAVAPFRTDTQYF. The gene calls are TRBV3-1 and TRBJ2-3; there is no DNA to check the TCRdb D call of TRBD2. Germline V gene data show CDR1 as LGHDT and CDR2 as YNNKEL (reference sequence). This CDR3 comprises 20 residues.

V usage is TRBV28 and J usage is TRBJ1-1; TCRdb reports TRBD1, a call that lacks DNA to check it against. Germline CDR1 MDHEN, CDR2 SYDVKM. CDR3 length: 12 residues. The CDR3 sequence: CASSTGYTEAFF.

The chain uses TRBV20-1 and TRBJ2-7. Looked up from germline, CDR1 is DFQATT and CDR2 is SNEGSKA (reference sequence). The CDR3 has 15 amino acids. The CDR3 loop reads CSARDRSQSSYEQYF.

The genes are TRBV18 and TRBJ1-1; TCRdb calls TRBD1, which cannot be checked without DNA. Germline assignment: CDR1 KGHSH and CDR2 LQKENI. CDR3 length: 13 residues. This CDR3 reads CASSPALNTEAFF.

CDR3 amino acids: CASSLGWGTDTQYF. The chain uses TRBV7-9 and TRBJ2-3. The CDR3 has 14 residues. The V gene's germline CDR1 is SEHNR and CDR2 FQNEAQ (reference sequence). Combining the CDR3 with reference TRBV7-9 and TRBJ2-3 gives the whole variable domain DTGVSQNPRHKITKRGQNVTFRCDPISEHNRLYWYRQTLGQGPEFLTYFQNEAQLEKSRLLSDRFSAERPKGSFSTLEIQRTEQGDSAMYLCASSLGWGTDTQYFGPGTRLTVL.

CDR3 loop: CASSLISYEQYF. The gene calls are TRBV13 and TRBJ2-7. CDR3 length equals 12 residues. Per germline, CDR1 PRHDT and CDR2 FYEKMQ (reference sequence). The full variable domain, its missing parts supplied by reference TRBV13 and TRBJ2-7, is AAGVIQSPRHLIKEKRETATLKCYPIPRHDTVYWYQQGPGQDPQFLISFYEKMQSDKGSIPDRFSAQQFSDYHSELNMSSLELGDSALYFCASSLISYEQYFGPGTRLTVT.

This rearrangement joins TRBV6-2 or TRBV6-3 to TRBJ1-2; as DNA is missing, the TRBD1 call by TCRdb cannot be tested. Germline V gives CDR1 MNHEY, CDR2 SVGEGT. This CDR3 has 15 residues. The CDR3: CASSYSMTGNYGYTF.

This chain joins TRBV4-2 and TRBJ2-7; the TRBD1 assignment by TCRdb is unverifiable without DNA. This CDR3 contains 18 residues. CDR1 is LGHNA, CDR2 YNFKEQ, per germline. CDR3 amino acids: CASSQESYGGQIHYEQYF.

Here the CDR3 reads CASRKTPSTGLYSGANVLTF. The rearrangement links TRBV6-5 to TRBJ2-6; the TCRdb D gene call, TRBD1, has no DNA to confirm it. The CDR3 has 20 residues. CDR1 is MNHEY, CDR2 SVGAGI, per germline.

V usage is TRBV20-1 and J usage is TRBJ2-5; without DNA, the TCRdb call of TRBD1 cannot be checked. The CDR3 loop spans 14 amino acids. CDR1 and CDR2 from the germline V gene are DFQATT and SNEGSKA (reference sequence). CDR3: CSAGKTGTQETQYF.

The chain combines TRBV27 with TRBJ2-1. Germline values: CDR1 MNHEY, CDR2 SMNVEV (reference sequence). The CDR3 runs 13 residues. The CDR3 sequence: CASSLIASNEQFF.